This entry concerns a single TCR beta chain. Its antigen is unknown. CDR3 size: 13 residues. V lost 4 bases and J 8 bases, leaving 15 bases between the germline ends. The germline V gene has CDR1 SGHKS and CDR2 YYEKEE (reference sequence). Tagging with unique molecular identifiers was a feature of the TCR beta cDNA libraries. The authors obtained roughly 0.5 million cDNA molecules from about 0.94 to 9.7 million T cells. TCRdb processed the PCR reads anew with MiXCR; each CDR3 protein has one entry. The table lists about 770,000 distinct CDR3 sequences, around 46% of them singletons. The sample originates from a study of post-analysis software for immune sequencing data. Study-level background: The study covered relapsing-remitting, secondary progressive and progressive-relapsing courses of multiple sclerosis.

Study-wide points: There were five TRBV segments more frequent in patients than controls, and TRBV5-6, TRBV5-1 and TRBV20-1 were among them. Relative to controls, patients with multiple sclerosis showed significantly lower normalized Chao1 diversity.

Material: blood. The TCR comes from a girl between 10 and 17 years old with multiple sclerosis. J is TRBJ1-2 and V is TRBV5-5; possibly TRBD1 for D (5 bases). CDR3 amino acids: CASSADTAGGYTF. In DNA form, the CDR3 reads TGTGCCAGCAGCGCGGACACGGCTGGGGGCTACACCTTC.